This TCR beta chain was found in a study of shared T cell receptors in the human thymus. The method was immunoSEQ multiplex PCR; TCRdb's version includes in-frame clones alone and lacks a portion of them. The sample has more than 550,000 clones, around 87% seen once. The CDR3 is 20 residues long. Trimming took 2 bases from V and 4 from J; bases not matched to a gene: 16. Germline V gene data show CDR1 as SGHVS and CDR2 as FNYEAQ. These data also featured in a second study, about human thymus T cells. As that report states: The source of the thymus tissue was resections taken during corrective heart surgery. There appeared to be biased usage of V and J genes in thymic and blood repertoires. As related research reported, thymic repertoires overlapped highly among unrelated individuals.

This receptor was taken from a boy younger than two with a congenital heart defect. This chain connects TRBV7-6 to TRBJ2-2; 10 positions agree with TRBD2. Sequenced input: thymocytes. The CDR3 DNA reads as TGTGCCAGCAGCTTAAGGTGGCCGATAGCGGGGGGCGAAGGCACCGGGGAGCTGTTTTTT. Translating it yields CASSLRWPIAGGEGTGELFF.